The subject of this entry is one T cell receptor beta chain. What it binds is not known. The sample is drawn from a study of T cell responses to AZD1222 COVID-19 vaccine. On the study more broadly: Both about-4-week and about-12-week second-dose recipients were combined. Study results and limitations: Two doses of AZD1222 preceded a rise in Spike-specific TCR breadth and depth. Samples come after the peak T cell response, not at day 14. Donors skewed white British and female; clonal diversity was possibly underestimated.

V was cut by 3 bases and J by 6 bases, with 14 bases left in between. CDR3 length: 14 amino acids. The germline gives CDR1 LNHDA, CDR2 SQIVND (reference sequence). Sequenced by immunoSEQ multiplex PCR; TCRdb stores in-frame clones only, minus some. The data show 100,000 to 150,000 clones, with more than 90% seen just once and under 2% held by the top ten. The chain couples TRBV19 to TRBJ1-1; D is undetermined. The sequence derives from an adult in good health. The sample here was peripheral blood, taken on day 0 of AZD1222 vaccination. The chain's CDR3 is CASSILPASAEAFF. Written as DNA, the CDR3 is TGTGCCAGTAGTATCCTCCCAGCGAGTGCTGAAGCTTTCTTT.